This T cell receptor beta chain was obtained from a study of beta chain features in type 1 diabetes. Investigators reverse transcribed all isolated RNA, so they sequenced expressed TCRB transcripts. Method: immunoSEQ multiplex PCR; TCRdb's copy keeps in-frame clones and lacks some. The sample holds 130,000 to 150,000 clones, less than 15% seen once. The CDR3 runs 11 residues. V dropped 8 bases and J dropped 13 bases, with 17 bases sitting between them. The germline gives CDR1 KGHSH, CDR2 LQKENI. General study results and limits: A greater similarity of naive, central memory and Treg TCRB repertoires was seen among patients than among healthy donors. In all four CD4+ subsets, TCRB CDR3 length was significantly, moderately reduced in type 1 diabetes.

This clone appeared many times. What it binds is not known. Sequences were obtained from central memory CD4+ T cells from blood. The sequence was collected from a young man with type 1 diabetes. This sequence joins TRBV18 and TRBJ1-2, with D possibly TRBD1 on 5 matching bases. CDR3 sequence: CASETGGASTF. The CDR3 nucleotides are TGTGCCAGCGAGACCGGAGGGGCTTCCACCTTC.